The 5 T cell receptor beta chains below all came from one sample that was sequenced in a study of blood T cell repertoires in COVID-19. Sequencing was performed with immunoSEQ multiplex PCR; in TCRdb, only in-frame clones are kept and a portion is missing. The sample shows 130,000 to 150,000 clones, 75% to 85% of them seen only once. The sample comprised peripheral blood. The origin of the receptors is a man between 65 and 85 years old who had recovered from COVID-19.

V gene TRBV4-1 combines with J gene TRBJ1-5; D might be TRBD1 (6 bases). Germline CDR1 and CDR2: MGHRA and YSYEKL. The V gene lost 1 base and the J gene lost 5 bases, with 12 bases spanning the gap. CDR3 length: 15 residues. DNA of the CDR3: TGCGCCAGCAGCCAAGTCCGGGGGGCGGATCAGCCCCAGCATTTT. This codes for CASSQVRGADQPQHF.

This clone was counted a single time. The rearrangement links TRBV5-1 to TRBJ1-6, with D uncertain. The V gene's germline CDR1 is SGHRS and CDR2 YFSETQ. The V gene lost 0 bases and the J gene lost 9 bases, with 10 bases spanning the gap. The length of the CDR3 is 14 residues. CDR3 DNA sequence: TGCGCCAGCAGCTTGGTTTCCGGGAGTTCACCCCTCCACTTT. Translating gives CASSLVSGSSPLHF.

The V and J genes are TRBV11-2 and TRBJ2-5; D is perhaps TRBD2 (6 bases). V was trimmed by 5 bases and J by 2 bases, leaving 9 bases between them. Germline values: CDR1 SGHAT, CDR2 FQNNGV. This CDR3 spans 13 amino acids. CDR3 bases: TGTGCCAGCAGCCCGGGAGTTCAAGAGACCCAGTACTTC. Translation gives CASSPGVQETQYF. Combining the CDR3 with reference TRBV11-2 and TRBJ2-5 gives the whole variable domain EAGVAQSPRYKIIEKRQSVAFWCNPISGHATLYWYQQILGQGPKLLIQFQNNGVVDDSQLPKDRFSAERLKGVDSTLKIQPAKLEDSAVYLCASSPGVQETQYFGPGTRLLVL.

The chain is built from TRBV12-3 or TRBV12-4 and TRBJ2-7, with D perhaps TRBD1 (5 bases). V lost 1 base to trimming and J lost 7 bases, with 11 bases between them. The CDR3 covers 13 residues. CDR3 in amino acids: CASSLVAGREQYF. CDR3 DNA sequence: TGTGCCAGCAGTTTAGTGGCAGGGCGGGAGCAGTACTTC.

V usage is TRBV14 and J usage is TRBJ1-5; no reliable D call. V lost 2 bases, J lost 1 base, and 21 bases lay in between. CDR1 and CDR2 from the germline V gene are SGHDN and FVKESK. The CDR3 consists of 19 residues. As DNA, the CDR3 is TGTGCCAGCAGCCAACCCACCGCTCGGTCCATGGTGAGCAATCAGCCCCAGCATTTT. This codes for CASSQPTARSMVSNQPQHF. The whole variable domain, filled in from reference TRBV14 and TRBJ1-5, reads EAGVTQFPSHSVIEKGQTVTLRCDPISGHDNLYWYRRVMGKEIKFLLHFVKESKQDESGMPNNRFLAERTGGTYSTLKVQPAELEDSGVYFCASSQPTARSMVSNQPQHFGDGTRLSIL.